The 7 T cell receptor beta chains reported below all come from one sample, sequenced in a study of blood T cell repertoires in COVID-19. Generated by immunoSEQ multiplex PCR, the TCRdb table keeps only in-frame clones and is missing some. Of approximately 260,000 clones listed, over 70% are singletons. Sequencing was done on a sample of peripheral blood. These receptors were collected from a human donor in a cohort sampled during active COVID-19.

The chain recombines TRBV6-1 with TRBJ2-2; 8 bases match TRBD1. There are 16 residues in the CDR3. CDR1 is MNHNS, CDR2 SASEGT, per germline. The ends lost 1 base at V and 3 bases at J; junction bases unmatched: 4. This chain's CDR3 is CASSEGTGGYTGELFF. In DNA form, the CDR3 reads TGTGCCAGCAGTGAAGGAACAGGGGGGTACACCGGGGAGCTGTTTTTT.

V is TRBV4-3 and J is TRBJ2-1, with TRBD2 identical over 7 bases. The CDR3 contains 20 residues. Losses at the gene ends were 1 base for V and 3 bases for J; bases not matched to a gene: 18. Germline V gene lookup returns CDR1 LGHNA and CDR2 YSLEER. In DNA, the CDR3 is TGCGCCAGCAGCCAAGTCTATGGGTTGGGTAAGCTAGCGGACTACAATGAGCAGTTCTTC. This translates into CASSQVYGLGKLADYNEQFF.

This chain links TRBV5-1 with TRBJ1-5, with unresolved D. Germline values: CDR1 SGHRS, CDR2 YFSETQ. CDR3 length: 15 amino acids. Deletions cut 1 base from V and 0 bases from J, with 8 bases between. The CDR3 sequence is CASSLSGSSNQPQHF. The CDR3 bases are TGCGCCAGCAGCTTGTCGGGGAGTAGCAATCAGCCCCAGCATTTT.

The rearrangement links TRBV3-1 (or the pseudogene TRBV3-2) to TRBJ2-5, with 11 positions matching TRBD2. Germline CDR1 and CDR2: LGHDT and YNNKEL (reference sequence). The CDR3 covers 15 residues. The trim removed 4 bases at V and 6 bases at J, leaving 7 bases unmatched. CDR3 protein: CASSPRLAGRKTQYF. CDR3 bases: TGTGCCAGCAGCCCCCGACTAGCGGGGAGAAAGACCCAGTACTTC.

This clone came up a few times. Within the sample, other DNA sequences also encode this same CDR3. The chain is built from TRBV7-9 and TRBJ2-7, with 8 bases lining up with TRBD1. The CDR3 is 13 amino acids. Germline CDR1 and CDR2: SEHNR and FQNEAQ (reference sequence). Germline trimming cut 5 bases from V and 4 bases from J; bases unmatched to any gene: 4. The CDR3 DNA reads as TGTGCCAGCAGCCGTACAGGGGGGTACGAGCAGTACTTC. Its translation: CASSRTGGYEQYF.

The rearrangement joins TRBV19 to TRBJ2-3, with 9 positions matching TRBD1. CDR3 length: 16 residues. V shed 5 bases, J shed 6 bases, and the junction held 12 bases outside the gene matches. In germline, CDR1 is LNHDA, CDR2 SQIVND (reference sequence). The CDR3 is CASSPGQGLKGDTQYF. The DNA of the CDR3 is TGTGCCAGTAGTCCCGGACAGGGGCTCAAGGGGGATACGCAGTATTTT.

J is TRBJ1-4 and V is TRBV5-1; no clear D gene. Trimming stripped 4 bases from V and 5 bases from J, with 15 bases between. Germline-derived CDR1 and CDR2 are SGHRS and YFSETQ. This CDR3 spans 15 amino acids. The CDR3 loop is CASSPGSVGNEKLFF. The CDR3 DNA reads TGCGCCAGCAGCCCCGGGTCGGTCGGAAATGAAAAACTGTTTTTT.